The 9 T cell receptor beta chains below come from one sample, sequenced in a study of T cell responses to AZD1222 COVID-19 vaccine. The protocol was immunoSEQ multiplex PCR, while the TCRdb copy is restricted to in-frame clones and leaves out a portion. The repertoire holds some 150,000 clones, with under 95% as singletons. Sequenced here: peripheral blood, sampled on day 0 of AZD1222 vaccination. The source of these receptors is an adult in good health.

The table lists this clone with a count of one. The chain has TRBV7-9 and TRBJ2-3; 9 bases are a match to TRBD2. The J segment lost 5 bases and the V segment lost 2 bases, leaving 2 bases of the junction unmatched. Germline CDR1 and CDR2: SEHNR and FQNEAQ (reference sequence). The CDR3 runs 14 residues. The CDR3 DNA is TGTGCCAGCAGCTTAAGCGGGGGGAGAGATACGCAGTATTTT. Its translation: CASSLSGGRDTQYF.

The V call is TRBV11-2, the J call TRBJ1-1; D gene unclear. The germline CDR1 and CDR2 sequences are SGHAT and FQNNGV. Trimming took 1 base from V and 1 from J, leaving 10 bases between them. This CDR3 region has 15 residues. This CDR3 is CASSLGTRQNTEAFF. As DNA, the CDR3 is TGTGCCAGCAGCTTAGGTACAAGACAGAACACTGAAGCTTTCTTT.

This clone was seen a few times. The genes are TRBV6-5 and TRBJ2-1, with 14 bases that match TRBD2. There are 16 residues in the CDR3. The V and J ends lost 2 bases and 8 bases, in that order; junction bases with no gene match: 5. Germline V gene data show CDR1 as MNHEY and CDR2 as SVGAGI. The CDR3 loop reads CASSYIGLAGGDEQFF. The DNA for the CDR3 is TGTGCCAGCAGTTACATCGGACTAGCGGGAGGCGATGAGCAGTTCTTC.

The J gene is TRBJ2-1, the V gene TRBV7-9; 10 nucleotides align to TRBD2. The CDR3 loop spans 18 amino acids. Trimming at V came to 5 bases and at J to 8 bases, leaving 18 bases not matched to a gene. The V gene's germline CDR1 is SEHNR and CDR2 FQNEAQ (reference sequence). CDR3 sequence (DNA): TGTGCCAGCAGCCGCCGGGCGGCTAGCGGGGGTCCCTCACATGAGCAGTTCTTC. This sequence encodes CASSRRAASGGPSHEQFF.

The rearrangement joins TRBV7-2 to TRBJ1-2; unclear D gene. There are 15 residues in the CDR3. Between the trimmed V and J ends, which lost 5 bases and 4 bases, there was a span of 17 bases. Germline V CDR1 and CDR2: SGHTA, FQGNSA. In nucleotides, the CDR3 is TGTGCCAGCAGCGCCGCTGCGCCCTTACCCTATGGCTACACCTTC. This encodes CASSAAAPLPYGYTF.

This chain uses TRBV29-1 with TRBJ1-2; the D is unclear. The germline V gene encodes CDR1 SQVTM and CDR2 ANQGSEA. There are 14 residues in the CDR3. Trimming left V 5 bases short and J 8 bases short, with 21 bases between. The CDR3 spells CSVYPLREREGYTF. DNA for the CDR3: TGCAGCGTTTACCCTCTCCGGGAGAGGGAAGGCTACACCTTC.

The chain joins TRBV5-8 to TRBJ1-2; D not certain. V lost 4 bases, J lost 8 bases, and 9 bases lay in between. The CDR3 loop spans 11 amino acids. Germline CDR1 is SGHTS and CDR2 is YDEGEE. As DNA, the CDR3 is TGTGCCAGCAGCCTCAGAACGGGCTACACCTTC. Translating it yields CASSLRTGYTF.

The V call is TRBV2, the J call TRBJ1-1, with D possibly being TRBD1 (5 bases). The CDR3 sequence is 14 residues long. Per the germline V gene, CDR1 is SNHLY and CDR2 is FYNNEI. Trimming left V 0 bases short and J 6 bases short, with 11 bases between. CDR3 in amino acids: CASSEAGDFAEAFF. CDR3 nucleotides: TGTGCCAGCAGTGAAGCGGGGGATTTCGCTGAAGCTTTCTTT.

This clone was observed a few times. The chain joins TRBV12-3 or TRBV12-4 to TRBJ2-7; tentatively, D is TRBD2 (5 bases). The CDR3 loop spans 12 amino acids. Trimming cost V 5 bases and J 3 bases, with 8 bases left between them. DNA for the CDR3: TGTGCCAGCAGTATCCGGGGCTACGAGCAGTACTTC. Its protein product is CASSIRGYEQYF.